Below, one TCR beta chain is given with its context. TCRdb's table, derived via immunoSEQ multiplex PCR, lists solely in-frame clones and lacks some. This sample carries fewer than 150,000 clones, about nine tenths of them seen once, and the ten largest clones take about 7.2%. The CDR3 totals 17 residues. The V and J ends lost 5 bases and 1 base, in that order; junction bases with no gene match: 8. In germline, CDR1 is SGHTA, CDR2 FQGTGA. The sample originates from a study of control samples from healthy donors and cancer patients. The chain is built from TRBV7-3 and TRBJ2-3, with TRBD2 matching over 11 bases. The material sequenced was blood. The receptor's source is a woman under 30 in good health. CDR3 DNA sequence: TGTGCCAGCAGCACCACAACTAGCGGGAGAGGCACAGATACGCAGTATTTT. Its translation is CASSTTTSGRGTDTQYF.